The 28 T cell receptor beta chains in this list originate from one sample, sequenced in a study of T cell changes during pregnancy in multiple sclerosis. The protocol was immunoSEQ multiplex PCR, while the TCRdb copy is restricted to in-frame clones and leaves out a portion. The sample holds about 36,000 clones, 92% seen once. Sequenced material: PBMCs (not recorded whether the cells were cultured). The receptor set was obtained from a female donor with multiple sclerosis, enrolled in a pregnancy study.

The chain employs TRBV4-3 and TRBJ2-5, with D possibly matching TRBD2 (5 bases). V was trimmed by 2 bases and J by 1 base, leaving 11 bases between them. CDR1 and CDR2 (germline): LGHNA, YSLEER. The CDR3 runs to 15 residues. DNA of the CDR3: TGCGCCAGCAGCCAAATCCGGGGTCCCCAAGAGACCCAGTACTTC. It yields the protein CASSQIRGPQETQYF.

The chain links TRBV5-8 to TRBJ2-2; 7 nucleotides align to TRBD1. Germline CDR1 is SGHTS and CDR2 is YDEGEE. J was trimmed by 7 bases and V by 4 bases; bases with no gene match: 4. The CDR3 consists of 13 residues. CDR3: CASSRDRVGELFF. The CDR3 DNA reads as TGTGCCAGCAGCCGAGACAGGGTCGGGGAGCTGTTTTTT.

This chain joins TRBV18 and TRBJ1-3; no reliable D call. V was cut by 2 bases and J by 0 bases, with 14 bases left in between. Per the germline V gene, CDR1 is KGHSH and CDR2 is LQKENI. CDR3 length equals 17 residues. CDR3 loop: CASSPYRQALSGNTIYF. In DNA, the CDR3 is TGTGCCAGCTCACCATATCGGCAGGCTCTCTCTGGAAACACCATATATTTT.

This chain links TRBV27 with TRBJ2-7; TRBD1 matches 8 bases. Germline V gene lookup returns CDR1 MNHEY and CDR2 SMNVEV (reference sequence). The CDR3 is 15 residues long. Trimming cost V 2 bases and J 2 bases; bases outside gene matches: 5. The CDR3 is CASSLQGAWTYEQYF. DNA of the CDR3: TGTGCCAGCAGTTTACAGGGGGCGTGGACCTACGAGCAGTACTTC.

The CDR3 region is CASSKTSGSGETQYF. The DNA of the CDR3 is TGTGCCAGCAGCAAAACTAGCGGGAGTGGAGAGACCCAGTACTTC. This chain joins TRBV7-2 and TRBJ2-5; 11 bases are a match to TRBD2. Germline V lookup: CDR1 SGHTA, CDR2 FQGNSA. The CDR3 is 15 residues long. Losses at the gene ends were 5 bases for V and 4 bases for J; bases not matched to a gene: 6. The full variable domain, with the rest looked up from reference TRBV7-2 and TRBJ2-5, is GAGVSQSPSNKVTEKGKDVELRCDPISGHTALYWYRQSLGQGLEFLIYFQGNSAPDKSGLPSDRFSAERTGGSVSTLTIQRTQQEDSAVYLCASSKTSGSGETQYFGPGTRLLVL.

The V gene is TRBV6-1, the J gene TRBJ1-2; D is unclear. The CDR3 consists of 11 residues. The germline V gene encodes CDR1 MNHNS and CDR2 SASEGT. V was clipped by 5 bases and J by 8 bases, with 9 bases between them. The CDR3 sequence: CASSYVGGYTF. In DNA, the CDR3 is TGTGCCAGCAGTTACGTGGGCGGCTACACCTTC.

This chain joins TRBV5-1 and TRBJ1-5, with TRBD1 identical over 7 bases. CDR3 length: 15 amino acids. The germline gives CDR1 SGHRS, CDR2 YFSETQ. V shed 0 bases, J shed 3 bases, and the junction held 3 bases outside the gene matches. DNA of the CDR3: TGCGCCAGCAGCTTGGGGGGACAGATCAATCAGCCCCAGCATTTT. Amino acid sequence: CASSLGGQINQPQHF. Complete variable domain (other parts from reference TRBV5-1 and TRBJ1-5): KAGVTQTPRYLIKTRGQQVTLSCSPISGHRSVSWYQQTPGQGLQFLFEYFSETQRNKGNFPGRFSGRQFSNSRSEMNVSTLELGDSALYLCASSLGGQINQPQHFGDGTRLSIL.

This chain connects TRBV28 to TRBJ2-7, with 10 bases aligning to TRBD1. The length of the CDR3 is 15 residues. Germline trimming cut 6 bases from V and 3 bases from J; bases unmatched to any gene: 8. Germline-derived CDR1 and CDR2 are MDHEN and SYDVKM. In nucleotides, the CDR3 is TGTGCCAGCAGAGTCTCGGGACAGGGGAACTACGAGCAGTACTTC. Translation gives CASRVSGQGNYEQYF.

The V gene is TRBV7-2, the J gene TRBJ2-7; TRBD2 is a possible D gene (6 bases). Trimming shortened V by 1 base and J by 0 bases, and 16 bases separated the two germline ends. CDR1 and CDR2 (germline): SGHTA, FQGNSA. The length of the CDR3 is 17 residues. CDR3 loop: CASSLVGVRDFSYEQYF. In nucleotides, the CDR3 is TGTGCCAGCAGCTTAGTGGGGGTCCGGGACTTCTCCTACGAGCAGTACTTC.

The chain combines TRBV11-2 with TRBJ2-1; TRBD2 matches at 8 bases. Germline V gives CDR1 SGHAT, CDR2 FQNNGV. The CDR3 runs to 14 residues. V was pared by 2 bases and J by 8 bases, with 5 bases of the junction left unmatched. For the CDR3, the DNA is TGTGCCAGCAGCTTACTGCGGGAGGCCGATGAGCAGTTCTTC. Its protein product is CASSLLREADEQFF.

The chain carries TRBV27 and TRBJ1-5; 7 positions agree with TRBD1. The V segment lost 6 bases and the J segment 0 bases; nucleotides outside the gene matches: 5. Germline V CDR1 and CDR2: MNHEY, SMNVEV (reference sequence). The CDR3 is made up of 15 amino acids. CDR3 in DNA: TGTGCCAGCAGCCCCGACAGGGTTAGCAATCAGCCCCAGCATTTT. Translating it yields CASSPDRVSNQPQHF.

Concerning this clone itself: Other DNA sequences from this sample encode an identical CDR3 as well. The genes are TRBV18 and TRBJ2-7; D unclear. The germline CDR1 and CDR2 sequences are KGHSH and LQKENI. V lost 2 bases to trimming and J lost 0 bases, with 5 bases between them. This CDR3 is built from 13 residues. In DNA, the CDR3 is TGTGCCAGCTCACCAGGGTACTCCTACGAGCAGTACTTC. This sequence encodes CASSPGYSYEQYF.

The chain couples TRBV9 to TRBJ1-1; D is undetermined. Trimming took 1 base from V and 1 from J, leaving 5 bases between them. In germline, CDR1 is SGDLS, CDR2 YYNGEE. There are 13 residues in the CDR3. CDR3 region: CASSVKGNTEAFF. The CDR3 nucleotides are TGTGCCAGCAGCGTAAAGGGGAACACTGAAGCTTTCTTT.

The V gene is TRBV19, the J gene TRBJ1-2, with 8 nucleotides matching TRBD1. V was pared by 5 bases and J by 6 bases, with 8 bases of the junction left unmatched. Germline lookup yields CDR1 LNHDA and CDR2 SQIVND (reference sequence). The CDR3 totals 14 residues. This CDR3 reads CASSRQQGVDGYTF. CDR3 sequence (DNA): TGTGCCAGTAGTCGTCAACAGGGGGTAGATGGCTACACCTTC.

The gene calls are TRBV19 and TRBJ1-1, with D possibly matching TRBD1 (5 bases). This CDR3 contains 15 residues. Germline V CDR1 and CDR2: LNHDA, SQIVND (reference sequence). V lost 1 base to trimming and J lost 4 bases, with 13 bases between them. The CDR3 region is CASSIVQDRGTEAFF. The CDR3 coding sequence is TGTGCCAGTAGTATAGTTCAGGATAGGGGCACTGAAGCTTTCTTT.

The J gene is TRBJ2-7, the V gene TRBV2; D is unresolved. The V gene lost 8 bases and the J gene lost 2 bases, with 10 bases spanning the gap. The CDR3 contains 12 residues. CDR1 is SNHLY and CDR2 is FYNNEI in the germline V gene. The CDR3 protein is CASHGEPYEQYF. Written as DNA, the CDR3 is TGTGCCAGCCACGGAGAACCCTACGAGCAGTACTTC.

The V call is TRBV19, the J call TRBJ2-1, with 8 bases fitting TRBD2. Germline CDR1 LNHDA, CDR2 SQIVND (reference sequence). V gave up 7 bases and J gave up 9 bases; unmatched junction bases: 11. The CDR3 totals 14 residues. CDR3 amino acids: CASTQGSGRTEQFF. The CDR3 coding sequence is TGTGCCAGTACCCAAGGAAGCGGGAGAACTGAGCAGTTCTTC.

This chain joins TRBV5-1 and TRBJ1-5; tentatively, D is TRBD1 (5 bases). The CDR3 sequence is 16 residues long. Trimming shortened V by 4 bases and J by 2 bases, and 16 bases separated the two germline ends. CDR1 SGHRS and CDR2 YFSETQ come from the germline V gene. The CDR3 coding sequence is TGCGCCAGCAGCGCGGGACTTCCCTATGGCAATCAGCCCCAGCATTTT. This sequence encodes CASSAGLPYGNQPQHF.

The rearrangement uses TRBV28 and TRBJ2-1; either TRBD1 or TRBD2 may supply D (6 bases each). Trimming pared 3 bases from V and 1 base from J, leaving 13 bases between. Germline loops: CDR1 MDHEN, CDR2 SYDVKM. This CDR3 region has 16 residues. The CDR3 nucleotides read TGTGCCAGCAGTTTGGGCGGGACACCGTCCTACAATGAGCAGTTCTTC. As protein: CASSLGGTPSYNEQFF.

Worth noting for this clone: Other DNA sequences in the same sample also yield this CDR3. The chain couples TRBV7-2 to TRBJ2-3, with D perhaps TRBD2 (6 bases). The ends were cut back, 4 bases at V and 1 base at J, with 12 bases in the middle. The germline CDR1 and CDR2 sequences are SGHTA and FQGNSA. This CDR3 has 15 amino acids. CDR3 loop: CASSSTGVGTDTQYF. Written as DNA, the CDR3 is TGTGCCAGCAGCTCCACGGGAGTCGGCACAGATACGCAGTATTTT.

The chain combines TRBV19 with TRBJ1-1; maybe TRBD1 (5 bases). Trimming left V 3 bases short and J 6 bases short, with 8 bases between. The CDR3 consists of 12 residues. The germline CDR1 and CDR2 sequences are LNHDA and SQIVND (reference sequence). CDR3 loop: CASSIGGSEAFF. The DNA of the CDR3 is TGTGCCAGTAGTATTGGGGGGTCTGAAGCTTTCTTT.

The rearrangement uses TRBV5-1 and TRBJ2-6; 7 bases are a match to TRBD1. V shed 0 bases and J 3 bases; nucleotides not matched to a gene: 6. CDR1 and CDR2 (germline): SGHRS, YFSETQ. The CDR3 runs 17 residues. The CDR3 is CASSLEGALFGANVLTF. In nucleotides, the CDR3 is TGCGCCAGCAGCTTGGAGGGGGCCCTATTTGGGGCCAACGTCCTGACTTTC.

The chain uses TRBV4-3 and TRBJ2-3; 12 nucleotides line up with TRBD2. Germline V gene lookup returns CDR1 LGHNA and CDR2 YSLEER. The CDR3 has 18 residues. V trimming: 0 bases; J trimming: 2 bases; junction bases outside the gene matches: 6. The CDR3 bases are TGCGCCAGCAGCCAAGATATAGGGACTAGCGGGTTCACAGATACGCAGTATTTT. As protein: CASSQDIGTSGFTDTQYF.

This chain links TRBV10-3 with TRBJ1-4, with D maybe TRBD1 (5 bases). V lost 5 bases, J lost 8 bases, and 18 bases lay in between. CDR3 length: 15 residues. Germline-derived CDR1 and CDR2 are ENHRY and SYGVKD. The CDR3 sequence is CAISPRGGFGEKLFF. The CDR3 DNA is TGTGCCATCAGTCCGAGGGGAGGCTTTGGGGAAAAACTGTTTTTT.

The table lists this clone with a count of one. The chain uses TRBV7-2 and TRBJ2-5, with a weak D call TRBD2 (6 bases). The germline gives CDR1 SGHTA, CDR2 FQGNSA. The CDR3 extends over 15 amino acids. Trimming pared 1 base from V and 4 bases from J, leaving 13 bases between. As DNA, the CDR3 is TGTGCCAGCAGCTTAGATATTACGGGAGTAGAGACCCAGTACTTC. The encoded protein is CASSLDITGVETQYF.

The chain is built from TRBV9 and TRBJ1-1, with D perhaps matching TRBD1 (5 bases). The CDR3 runs 13 residues. Trimming shortened V by 4 bases and J by 5 bases, and 12 bases separated the two germline ends. Germline V gene lookup returns CDR1 SGDLS and CDR2 YYNGEE. The CDR3 is CASSPSEGTEAFF. The CDR3 DNA sequence: TGTGCCAGCAGCCCCTCCGAGGGGACTGAAGCTTTCTTT.

V is TRBV7-6 and J is TRBJ2-7, with TRBD2 matching 10 bases. V lost 5 bases and J lost 2; bases outside the gene matches: 12. The CDR3 spans 17 residues. Germline V gene data show CDR1 as SGHVS and CDR2 as FNYEAQ. CDR3 DNA: TGTGCCAGCAGCCCCACCTACGGACTAGCGGAGACCTACGAGCAGTACTTC. Amino acids: CASSPTYGLAETYEQYF.

V is TRBV7-9 and J is TRBJ1-4; TRBD1 aligns across 10 bases. This CDR3 is 16 amino acids long. V gave up 7 bases and J gave up 3 bases; unmatched junction bases: 8. The germline V gene encodes CDR1 SEHNR and CDR2 FQNEAQ (reference sequence). As DNA, the CDR3 is TGTGCCAGCAACTGGGCCGGGACAGGGGCTAATGAAAAACTGTTTTTT. The encoded protein is CASNWAGTGANEKLFF. The full variable domain, its missing parts supplied by reference TRBV7-9 and TRBJ1-4, is DTGVSQNPRHKITKRGQNVTFRCDPISEHNRLYWYRQTLGQGPEFLTYFQNEAQLEKSRLLSDRFSAERPKGSFSTLEIQRTEQGDSAMYLCASNWAGTGANEKLFFGSGTQLSVL.